Presented here are 27 T cell receptor beta chains from one specimen sequenced in a study of post-analysis software for immune sequencing data. The TCR beta cDNA libraries carried unique molecular identifiers. TCRdb ran MiXCR on the PCR reads and lists one entry per CDR3 protein. The table records under 900,000 distinct CDR3 sequences, about 50% of them present only once. No antigens are known for them. Overall study findings and caveats: In patients, roughly five TRBV segments were more frequent than in controls, with TRBV5-6, TRBV5-1 and TRBV20-1 among them.

The sequenced material came from blood. Receptor source: a girl aged 10 to 17 with multiple sclerosis.

The J gene is TRBJ2-1, the V gene TRBV29-1; 9 bases map to TRBD2. The V and J ends lost 5 bases and 2 bases, in that order; junction bases with no gene match: 10. The CDR3 is 16 amino acids. CDR1 and CDR2 from the germline V gene are SQVTM and ANQGSEA. CDR3 in DNA: TGCAGCGTTACCTTTAGCGGGAGAGGGCCCTACAATGAGCAGTTCTTC. Amino acid sequence: CSVTFSGRGPYNEQFF.

The rearrangement links TRBV20-1 to TRBJ2-5, with 7 bases identical to TRBD1. V gave up 3 bases and J gave up 3 bases; unmatched junction bases: 4. There are 13 residues in the CDR3. The germline CDR1 and CDR2 sequences are DFQATT and SNEGSKA (reference sequence). CDR3 bases: TGCAGTGCTAGTTCGACAGGGAAAGAGACCCAGTACTTC. Translated, it gives CSASSTGKETQYF.

This chain uses TRBV5-1 with TRBJ1-2; D is unclear. Trimming cost V 4 bases and J 4 bases, with 11 bases left between them. Germline-derived CDR1 and CDR2 are SGHRS and YFSETQ. This CDR3 has 13 residues. The CDR3 sequence: CASSPTWTYGYTF. As DNA, the CDR3 is TGCGCCAGCAGCCCCACGTGGACCTATGGCTACACCTTC. Based on the CDR3 plus reference TRBV5-1 and TRBJ1-2, the full variable domain is KAGVTQTPRYLIKTRGQQVTLSCSPISGHRSVSWYQQTPGQGLQFLFEYFSETQRNKGNFPGRFSGRQFSNSRSEMNVSTLELGDSALYLCASSPTWTYGYTFGSGTRLTVV.

The chain carries TRBV7-6 and TRBJ2-7; weak D call: TRBD1 (6 bases). The CDR3 has 14 amino acids. V was clipped by 0 bases and J by 3 bases, with 9 bases between them. Germline V CDR1 and CDR2: SGHVS, FNYEAQ. CDR3 in DNA: TGTGCCAGCAGCTTAGCGACAGGAATCTACGAGCAGTACTTC. Translated: CASSLATGIYEQYF. The whole variable domain, filled in from reference TRBV7-6 and TRBJ2-7, reads GAGVSQSPRYKVTKRGQDVALRCDPISGHVSLYWYRQALGQGPEFLTYFNYEAQQDKSGLPNDRFSAERPEGSISTLTIQRTEQRDSAMYRCASSLATGIYEQYFGPGTRLTVT.

The sample holds a few counts of this clonotype. The V call is TRBV20-1, the J call TRBJ2-5; 11 bases match TRBD2. CDR3 length: 17 residues. Germline values: CDR1 DFQATT, CDR2 SNEGSKA (reference sequence). J was trimmed by 1 base and V by 2 bases; bases with no gene match: 9. The CDR3 DNA follows: TGCAGTGCTAGAAATTCTCCCGGGACTAGCGGCCAAGAGACCCAGTACTTC. Protein sequence: CSARNSPGTSGQETQYF.

CDR3 region: CASSPLVGGQYF. The CDR3 region has the DNA TGTGCCAGCAGTCCCCTTGTAGGGGGCCAGTACTTC. The chain employs TRBV12-3 or TRBV12-4 and TRBJ2-5; a weak D match, TRBD1 (6 bases). This CDR3 is 12 amino acids long. Between the trimmed V and J ends, which lost 5 bases and 10 bases, there was a span of 14 bases.

This clonotype was counted a few times. The V gene is TRBV27, the J gene TRBJ2-5, with D perhaps matching TRBD1 (5 bases). The J call may be incorrect, as the DNA end agrees better with TRBJ2-7. The CDR3 length is 14 residues. Germline V CDR1 and CDR2: MNHEY, SMNVEV (reference sequence). CDR3 residues: CASSSFGRADEQYF. CDR3 sequence (DNA): TGTGCCAGCAGCTCCTTCGGCAGGGCGGACGAGCAGTACTTC.

The V and J genes are TRBV15 and TRBJ2-1; D remains ambiguous. The CDR3 runs 16 residues. The V gene lost 1 base and the J gene lost 0 bases, with 10 bases spanning the gap. Germline V gives CDR1 LNHNV, CDR2 YYDKDF (reference sequence). This CDR3 is CATSRGTAGSYNEQFF. In DNA, the CDR3 is TGTGCCACCAGCAGAGGTACGGCAGGCTCCTACAATGAGCAGTTCTTC.

V usage is TRBV24-1 and J usage is TRBJ2-5, with D perhaps TRBD1 (6 bases). The CDR3 loop spans 20 amino acids. Trimming left V 4 bases short and J 1 base short, with 27 bases between. Looked up from germline, CDR1 is KGHDR and CDR2 is SFDVKD. The CDR3 is CATSDRAGQTFFLSQETQYF. The CDR3 region has the DNA TGTGCCACCAGTGACCGAGCCGGACAGACTTTCTTTTTGTCCCAAGAGACCCAGTACTTC.

This clonotype has just a few counts. V and J are TRBV6-1 and TRBJ2-7, with TRBD1 identical over 7 bases. The tail of the sequence fits TRBJ2-5 better, so the J call may be wrong. This CDR3 contains 14 residues. CDR1 and CDR2 from the germline V gene are MNHNS and SASEGT. CDR3 nucleotides: TGTGCCAGCAGTGAAGAGACAGGGCTCGGGACCCAGTACTTC. Its translation: CASSEETGLGTQYF.

The chain is built from TRBV28 and TRBJ2-5; D is unresolved. The germline V gene has CDR1 MDHEN and CDR2 SYDVKM. The length of the CDR3 is 16 residues. V lost 2 bases and J 2 bases, leaving 15 bases between the germline ends. In DNA form, the CDR3 reads TGTGCCAGCAGTTTAACAAGGTGGGTCCTTCAAGAGACCCAGTACTTC. This sequence encodes CASSLTRWVLQETQYF.

The chain links TRBV20-1 to TRBJ2-3; 9 positions match TRBD2. V shed 4 bases and J 0 bases; nucleotides not matched to a gene: 11. Germline-derived CDR1 and CDR2 are DFQATT and SNEGSKA (reference sequence). CDR3 length: 17 residues. The CDR3 loop is CSAKFFRTSASTDTQYF. CDR3 DNA: TGCAGTGCTAAGTTCTTCAGGACTAGCGCTAGCACAGATACGCAGTATTTT.

The chain links TRBV14 to TRBJ1-2; 8 nucleotides line up with TRBD1. Germline trimming cut 4 bases from V and 1 base from J; bases unmatched to any gene: 5. This CDR3 has 15 amino acids. Germline assignment: CDR1 SGHDN and CDR2 FVKESK. The CDR3 coding sequence is TGTGCCAGCAGCCGCATGACAGGGGTTAACTATGGCTACACCTTC. Encoded protein: CASSRMTGVNYGYTF.

The chain joins TRBV12-3 or TRBV12-4 to TRBJ2-3, with 13 bases that match TRBD2. The J segment lost 8 bases and the V segment lost 5 bases, leaving 13 bases of the junction unmatched. The CDR3 is 17 residues long. This chain's CDR3 is CASSPGLAGLPSGTQYF. The CDR3 coding sequence is TGTGCCAGCAGTCCGGGACTAGCGGGGCTCCCGTCTGGTACGCAGTATTTT.

This clonotype was counted only a few times. The gene calls are TRBV7-3 and TRBJ2-7, with D perhaps matching TRBD1 (6 bases). Germline V CDR1 and CDR2: SGHTA, FQGTGA. Deletions cut 3 bases from V and 2 bases from J, with 11 bases between. This CDR3 comprises 14 residues. CDR3 bases: TGTGCCAGCAGCTTGGATGGGGGCCCCTACGAGCAGTACTTC. Its translation is CASSLDGGPYEQYF.

The rearrangement joins TRBV7-9 to TRBJ2-1; tentatively, D is TRBD2 (5 bases). V lost 11 bases, J lost 3 bases, and 11 bases lay in between. The CDR3 covers 12 residues. CDR1 and CDR2 from the germline V gene are SEHNR and FQNEAQ (reference sequence). CDR3 residues: CAQPGGYNEQFF. The DNA for the CDR3 is TGTGCCCAGCCCGGAGGCTACAATGAGCAGTTCTTC.

V usage is TRBV7-2 and J usage is TRBJ2-1, with D hard to call. CDR3 length: 13 residues. Looked up from germline, CDR1 is SGHTA and CDR2 is FQGNSA. The ends were cut back, 4 bases at V and 10 bases at J, with 14 bases in the middle. The DNA of the CDR3 is TGTGCCAGCAGCTCCCGGGCCGAGTGGGAGCAGTTCTTC. Translation: CASSSRAEWEQFF.

The chain couples TRBV7-9 to TRBJ1-2; D might be TRBD1 (5 bases). CDR3 length equals 13 residues. With 4 bases removed from V and 6 bases from J, the gap between germline ends came to 12 bases. Germline V CDR1 and CDR2: SEHNR, FQNEAQ (reference sequence). The CDR3 nucleotides are TGTGCCAGCAGCTGGGGACGGGGTGATGGCTACACCTTC. It encodes CASSWGRGDGYTF.

The V and J genes are TRBV7-2 and TRBJ2-3; D not certain. V was shortened by 7 bases and J by 8 bases, with 10 bases between the two germline ends. The CDR3 contains 11 residues. Per germline, CDR1 SGHTA and CDR2 FQGNSA. The CDR3 DNA reads TGTGCCAGCATCCTGGCTGGTACGCAGTATTTT. Protein product: CASILAGTQYF.

This sequence joins TRBV6-1 and TRBJ2-3, with TRBD2 matching 7 bases. The V gene's germline CDR1 is MNHNS and CDR2 SASEGT. CDR3 length: 14 amino acids. V was clipped by 7 bases and J by 1 base; unmatched bases: 5. The CDR3 coding sequence is TGTGCCAGCAAGACAACTAGCGGCACAGATACGCAGTATTTT. It is translated as CASKTTSGTDTQYF.

In DNA, the CDR3 is TGTGCCAGCAGTTACTCTTCGGGACAGGGGTATGGCTACACCTTC. Translation: CASSYSSGQGYGYTF. V usage is TRBV6-5 and J usage is TRBJ1-2; TRBD1 agrees at 10 bases. The V segment lost 0 bases and the J segment 5 bases; nucleotides outside the gene matches: 3. The CDR3 length is 15 residues. The germline CDR1 and CDR2 sequences are MNHEY and SVGAGI.

The chain combines TRBV5-6 with TRBJ2-3; D perhaps matches TRBD2 (6 bases). The CDR3 consists of 19 residues. V shed 5 bases and J shed 6 bases, with 31 bases lying between them. The germline V gene has CDR1 SGHDT and CDR2 YYEEEE. The CDR3 bases are TGTGCCAGCAGTTTAGACACGACCCCGGGACTCCGGAACGTGGATACGCAGTATTTT. Protein product: CASSLDTTPGLRNVDTQYF.

A few counts support this clonotype. This chain connects TRBV5-1 to TRBJ2-5, with 7 bases matching TRBD1. Germline V lookup: CDR1 SGHRS, CDR2 YFSETQ. The CDR3 has 13 amino acids. V lost 7 bases to trimming and J lost 11 bases; unmatched junction nucleotides: 14. In DNA, the CDR3 is TGCGCCAGCGAACCACCTACAGGGGTAGGTCAGTACTTC. Its translation is CASEPPTGVGQYF. Looking up the rest from reference TRBV5-1 and TRBJ2-5 gives the full variable domain: KAGVTQTPRYLIKTRGQQVTLSCSPISGHRSVSWYQQTPGQGLQFLFEYFSETQRNKGNFPGRFSGRQFSNSRSEMNVSTLELGDSALYLCASEPPTGVGQYFGPGTRLLVL.

The chain combines TRBV20-1 with TRBJ2-3, with a weak D call TRBD2 (6 bases). The CDR3 extends over 14 amino acids. Per germline, CDR1 DFQATT and CDR2 SNEGSKA (reference sequence). V lost 5 bases, J lost 2 bases, and 14 bases lay in between. CDR3 amino acids: CSARDFSNTDTQYF. The CDR3 DNA sequence: TGCAGTGCTCGGGACTTTTCCAACACAGATACGCAGTATTTT.

The chain recombines TRBV20-1 with TRBJ2-7, with 8 nucleotides matching TRBD2. This CDR3 has 13 residues. V was pared by 5 bases and J by 3 bases, with 6 bases of the junction left unmatched. Germline CDR1 and CDR2: DFQATT and SNEGSKA (reference sequence). The CDR3 DNA sequence: TGCAGTGCTCCTACGGGGGGGCACTACGAGCAGTACTTC. It specifies CSAPTGGHYEQYF.

The chain has TRBV12-3 or TRBV12-4 and TRBJ1-5; D unresolved. This CDR3 is 16 amino acids long. Trimming removed 5 bases at V and 5 bases at J, with 19 bases between. The CDR3, as DNA: TGTGCCAGCAGTATGAACCCGGCCCCCGGGGATCAGCCCCAGCATTTT. Translating gives CASSMNPAPGDQPQHF.

The chain is built from TRBV12-3 or TRBV12-4 and TRBJ2-2; D gene ambiguous. V gave up 4 bases and J gave up 6 bases, with 3 bases separating them. The CDR3 covers 11 residues. DNA for the CDR3: TGTGCCAGCAGTTCCTCCGGGGAGCTGTTTTTT. Amino acids: CASSSSGELFF.